Below, 6 T cell receptor beta chains from the same sample are listed, as sequenced in a study of shared clonotypes between healthy human individuals. The naive CD8 population came from CD45RO-negative cells selected for CCR7, without terminally differentiated effector memory CD45RA+ cells. Repertoires were generated with immunoSEQ multiplex PCR, while TCRdb's copy carries only in-frame clones and drops some. This sample has around 550,000 clones, with around 95% found just once. The specimen sequenced was naive CD8+ T cells sorted from blood. These receptors originate from a woman in her twenties or thirties in good health.

The V call is TRBV28, the J call TRBJ2-1, with 8 nucleotides matching TRBD2. Germline CDR1 reads MDHEN; CDR2 reads SYDVKM. CDR3 length equals 18 residues. V shed 4 bases and J 4 bases; nucleotides not matched to a gene: 15. The DNA for the CDR3 is TGTGCCAGCAGTTCTCTTGGTAGTAGCGGGGCAGGATACAATGAGCAGTTCTTC. Amino acid sequence: CASSSLGSSGAGYNEQFF. Filled out from reference TRBV28 and TRBJ2-1, the complete variable domain reads DVKVTQSSRYLVKRTGEKVFLECVQDMDHENMFWYRQDPGLGLRLIYFSYDVKMKEKGDIPEGYSVSREKKERFSLILESASTNQTSMYLCASSSLGSSGAGYNEQFFGPGTRLTVL.

The genes are TRBV27 and TRBJ1-2; 9 bases line up with TRBD1. From germline, CDR1 is MNHEY and CDR2 SMNVEV (reference sequence). Unmatched junction bases numbered 5, after V lost 2 bases and J lost 7 bases. The CDR3 spans 14 residues. CDR3 nucleotides: TGTGCCAGCAGTTTAGCCGGACAGGGGCCTGGCTACACCTTC. This sequence encodes CASSLAGQGPGYTF.

The chain has TRBV19 and TRBJ1-5; tentative D call: TRBD1 (5 bases). V lost 3 bases, J lost 9 bases, and 18 bases lay in between. CDR1 LNHDA and CDR2 SQIVND come from the germline V gene (reference sequence). This CDR3 contains 15 residues. CDR3 region: CASSMARDWMLPQHF. CDR3 sequence (DNA): TGTGCCAGTAGTATGGCCAGGGATTGGATGCTGCCCCAGCATTTT.

The V and J genes are TRBV7-9 and TRBJ1-4, with D perhaps TRBD1 (5 bases). Trimming left V 4 bases short and J 8 bases short, with 14 bases between. This CDR3 is built from 14 residues. CDR1 is SEHNR and CDR2 is FQNEAQ in the germline V gene (reference sequence). CDR3 coding DNA: TGTGCCAGCAGCTACCGGGACGAGGGCGAAAAACTGTTTTTT. This codes for CASSYRDEGEKLFF. Full variable domain (missing parts from reference TRBV7-9 and TRBJ1-4): DTGVSQNPRHKITKRGQNVTFRCDPISEHNRLYWYRQTLGQGPEFLTYFQNEAQLEKSRLLSDRFSAERPKGSFSTLEIQRTEQGDSAMYLCASSYRDEGEKLFFGSGTQLSVL.

The chain links TRBV29-1 to TRBJ2-1, with 7 bases aligning to TRBD2. The CDR3 is made up of 14 amino acids. The trim removed 6 bases at V and 4 bases at J, leaving 9 bases unmatched. Germline V gives CDR1 SQVTM, CDR2 ANQGSEA. The CDR3 DNA reads TGCAGCGTATATGCGGGAGTATCATACAATGAGCAGTTCTTC. Translated: CSVYAGVSYNEQFF.

CDR3 nucleotide sequence: TGCGCCAGCAGCCCCCGGAGCGGGAGTGGTAATGAGCAGTTCTTC. Its protein is CASSPRSGSGNEQFF. The V call is TRBV5-1, the J call TRBJ2-1; TRBD2 matches 8 bases. The CDR3 sequence is 15 residues long. The V segment lost 4 bases and the J segment 7 bases; nucleotides outside the gene matches: 10. Per germline, CDR1 SGHRS and CDR2 YFSETQ.